One sample yielded the 10 T cell receptor beta chains listed below, sequenced in a study of cytomegalovirus exposure and HLA in healthy donors (dated by TCRdb to 2016 to 2017). The library was made by the immunoSEQ multiplex PCR assay. The multiplex PCR relied on a mix of 60 forward primers for TCR Vbeta segments and 13 reverse primers for TCR Jbeta segments. TCRdb obtained this table from immuneACCESS and retained in-frame rearrangements with V and J assigned. These tables miss some clones; where compared with another copy, unresolved V genes account for less than half of the shortfall, and the remainder is unexplained. The sample profile shows 200,000 or so clones; around 76% of them were found once. Of the sample, approximately 0.63% falls within the top ten clones. The sample taken for sequencing was PBMCs. All receptors come from a man aged 18 to 29 in good health and CMV-seronegative.

This chain uses TRBV27 with TRBJ1-4, with D unresolved. Germline CDR1 is MNHEY and CDR2 is SMNVEV (reference sequence). V was pared by 3 bases and J by 7 bases, with 18 bases between. There are 16 residues in the CDR3. CDR3 nucleotide sequence: TGTGCCAGCAGTTTTGGTTCTGGAGGAGTAGGTGAAAAACTGTTTTTT. This gives the protein CASSFGSGGVGEKLFF.

In its sample, this clone was seen a few times. The rearrangement uses TRBV5-1 and TRBJ2-3; 9 nucleotides align to TRBD2. The CDR3 loop spans 15 amino acids. Germline V gene lookup returns CDR1 SGHRS and CDR2 YFSETQ. V lost 7 bases, J lost 2 bases, and 8 bases stayed unmatched. CDR3 protein: CASSGLAGYTDTQYF. The CDR3 coding sequence is TGCGCCAGCTCGGGGCTAGCGGGATACACAGATACGCAGTATTTT.

The chain carries TRBV7-2 and TRBJ2-7, with 11 bases that match TRBD2. From germline, CDR1 is SGHTA and CDR2 FQGNSA. This CDR3 contains 16 residues. The V gene end was trimmed by 0 bases and the J gene end by 2 bases; junction bases not matched to a gene: 3. The CDR3 protein is CASSLAGLAAPYEQYF. Here the CDR3 DNA reads TGTGCCAGCAGCTTAGCGGGACTAGCGGCCCCCTACGAGCAGTACTTC.

The rearrangement links TRBV9 to TRBJ2-2, with D uncertain. The CDR3 runs to 11 residues. Trimming shortened V by 7 bases and J by 4 bases, and 5 bases separated the two germline ends. Germline CDR1 SGDLS, CDR2 YYNGEE. The CDR3 region is CASGRTGELFF. DNA of the CDR3: TGTGCCAGCGGCCGCACCGGGGAGCTGTTTTTT.

This clone was picked up a small number of times. The genes are TRBV4-1 and TRBJ2-2; perhaps TRBD2 as D (6 bases). This CDR3 has 15 residues. Trimming removed 7 bases at V and 2 bases at J, with 14 bases between. Germline CDR1 and CDR2: MGHRA and YSYEKL. The chain's CDR3 is CASTMGLLNTGELFF. For the CDR3, the DNA is TGCGCCAGCACCATGGGACTTCTTAACACCGGGGAGCTGTTTTTT.

V and J are TRBV5-1 and TRBJ2-7; TRBD2 is a possible D gene (6 bases). Per germline, CDR1 SGHRS and CDR2 YFSETQ. There are 15 residues in the CDR3. Trimming left V 0 bases short and J 2 bases short, with 12 bases between. CDR3 sequence (DNA): TGCGCCAGCAGCTTGGACTTCGCGGGGACCTACGAGCAGTACTTC. Encoded protein: CASSLDFAGTYEQYF. The full variable domain, its missing parts supplied by reference TRBV5-1 and TRBJ2-7, is KAGVTQTPRYLIKTRGQQVTLSCSPISGHRSVSWYQQTPGQGLQFLFEYFSETQRNKGNFPGRFSGRQFSNSRSEMNVSTLELGDSALYLCASSLDFAGTYEQYFGPGTRLTVT.

The V gene is TRBV5-1, the J gene TRBJ2-7; possible D gene TRBD1, 6 bases. Germline CDR1 reads SGHRS; CDR2 reads YFSETQ. The CDR3 is 14 amino acids. V lost 6 bases and J 5 bases, leaving 18 bases between the germline ends. In nucleotides, the CDR3 is TGCGCCAGCACCCCGGGACAAGGAGTGGACGAGCAGTACTTC. Encoded protein: CASTPGQGVDEQYF.

J is TRBJ2-1 and V is TRBV27; D gene ambiguous. The CDR3 spans 14 residues. Germline values: CDR1 MNHEY, CDR2 SMNVEV (reference sequence). Deletions cut 6 bases from V and 2 bases from J, with 11 bases between. As DNA, the CDR3 is TGTGCCAGCAGCTTGGCAGGAACCTACAATGAGCAGTTCTTC. Amino acid sequence: CASSLAGTYNEQFF.

This rearrangement joins TRBV9 to TRBJ1-2; maybe TRBD1 (5 bases). Germline CDR1 reads SGDLS; CDR2 reads YYNGEE. This CDR3 region has 16 residues. The V and J ends lost 4 bases and 4 bases respectively, with 20 bases between them. The CDR3 coding sequence is TGTGCCAGCAGCATAATAACTCAGGGCGGCACCTATGGCTACACCTTC. Amino acid sequence: CASSIITQGGTYGYTF.

The rearrangement uses TRBV6-5 and TRBJ2-1; D is unresolved. CDR1 and CDR2 (germline): MNHEY, SVGAGI. Trimming left V 2 bases short and J 0 bases short, with 11 bases between. The CDR3 sequence is 16 residues long. Written as DNA, the CDR3 is TGTGCCAGCAGTTACCGTCGATCCAGCTCCTACAATGAGCAGTTCTTC. Protein sequence: CASSYRRSSSYNEQFF.